These T cell receptor beta chains were read from a single sample in a study of beta chain features in type 1 diabetes. Produced via immunoSEQ multiplex PCR; TCRdb's table is partial and in-frame only. The data contain about 150,000 clones, more than 9.5% of them seen just once; the ten biggest clones take up approximately 2%. Sequencing was performed on central memory CD4+ T cells from blood. The source is a man aged 18-30 years in good health. Each CDR3 is given with its conserved first and last residue. The D gene is left open where the match is weak. Clone size, where shown, is once, few, many, or a class for clones that have expanded.

>few|.|TRBJ1-3|TRBV2
TGTGCCAGCAGTGGACAGCTTACCTCTGGAAACACCATATATTTT
CASSGQLTSGNTIYF
>few|TRBD1|TRBJ1-6|TRBV7-9
TGTGCCAGCAGCGTACAGGGGGCGCGTTCACCCCTCCACTTT
CASSVQGARSPLHF
>.|.|TRBJ2-7|TRBV14
TGTGCCAGCAGCCAGCAAAAAGGGCCATCCTACGAGCAGTACTTC
CASSQQKGPSYEQYF
>few|TRBD2|TRBJ2-3|TRBV7-9
TGTGCCAGCAGCTTAGGTTCGGGGGGAGGACTGCTCACAGATACGCAGTATTTT
CASSLGSGGGLLTDTQYF
>.|.|TRBJ2-7|TRBV7-2
TGTGCCAGCAGCCAGGGACGCGGGACAACCTACGAGCAGTACTTC
CASSQGRGTTYEQYF
>few|.|TRBJ2-4|TRBV2
TGTGCCAGCAGTGAGCGGCAGGGCAAAAACATTCAGTACTTC
CASSERQGKNIQYF
>.|.|TRBJ1-2|TRBV29-1
TGCAGCGTTGCAAGGGAAGGTAACTATGGCTACACCTTC
CSVAREGNYGYTF
>.|.|TRBJ2-5|TRBV7-8
TGTGCCAGCAGCTTACGGTCGTTGGGTACCCTACAAGAGACCCAGTACTTC
CASSLRSLGTLQETQYF
>few|.|TRBJ1-2|TRBV30
TGTGCCTGGAATCGGGAGGTCAAGGCCGGCTACACCTTC
CAWNREVKAGYTF
>few|.|TRBJ1-2|TRBV20-1
TGCAGTGCTACGAACTATGGCTACACCTTC
CSATNYGYTF
>few|TRBD1|TRBJ1-1|TRBV29-1
TGCAGCGTTGCTCAGGGGGCCTACACTGAAGCTTTCTTT
CSVAQGAYTEAFF
>few|.|TRBJ2-3|TRBV9
TGTGCCAGCAGCTCCCACAGGGAAGATACGCAGTATTTT
CASSSHREDTQYF
>.|.|TRBJ2-1|TRBV7-2
TGTGCCAGCAGCCCATCGGCAGGAGGCTACAATGAGCAGTTCTTC
CASSPSAGGYNEQFF
>.|TRBD2|TRBJ2-7|TRBV28
TGTGCCAGCAGTTTAAATAGCGGGGGGCCCTACGAGCAGTACTTC
CASSLNSGGPYEQYF
>.|.|TRBJ1-6|TRBV14
TGTGCCAGCAGCCTGGACAGTTCACCCCTCCACTTT
CASSLDSSPLHF
>many|.|TRBJ2-3|TRBV4-3
TGCGCCAGCAGCCAAGGCCCTGAGGATACGCAGTATTTT
CASSQGPEDTQYF
>.|.|TRBJ1-5|TRBV30
TGTGCCTGGAACAGGGCTGGAGATCAGCCCCAGCATTTT
CAWNRAGDQPQHF
>few|.|TRBJ2-5|TRBV29-1
TGCAGCGTTCTCCGGGACAACCTACAAGAGACCCAGTACTTC
CSVLRDNLQETQYF
>few|TRBD2|TRBJ2-1|TRBV5-1
TGCGCCAGCAGCTTGGGTGGCGGGAGGGCAAGGAATGAGCAGTTCTTC
CASSLGGGRARNEQFF
>.|.|TRBJ2-7|TRBV11-2
TGTGCCAGCAGCTTCCCCCGGGCTAGAACCCTCTCCTACGAGCAGTACTTC
CASSFPRARTLSYEQYF
>.|TRBD1|TRBJ2-1|TRBV9
TGTGCCAGCAGCGTCCGACAGGGAGTGCGGAATGAGCAGTTCTTC
CASSVRQGVRNEQFF